This T cell receptor beta chain stems from a study of beta chain features in type 1 diabetes. All of the isolated RNA was reverse transcribed, so expressed TCRB transcripts were sequenced. The assay was immunoSEQ multiplex PCR, and TCRdb's table has in-frame clones only and misses some. The table records about 140,000 clones, more than 10% of them present only once. A remark on this clone: What it binds is unknown.

General study results and limits: There was a moderate but significant shortening of TCRB CDR3s in all four CD4+ subsets of Type 1 diabetes patients.

Source material: central memory CD4+ T cells from blood. This TCR derives from a man aged 18 to 30 with type 1 diabetes.

The CDR3 here is CASRTGGDTGELFF. CDR3 sequence (DNA): TGTGCCAGCCGTACAGGGGGGGACACCGGGGAGCTGTTTTTT. This rearrangement joins TRBV6-4 to TRBJ2-2; D might be TRBD1 (8 bases). The CDR3 is 14 amino acids. The germline V and J ends were trimmed by 8 bases and 3 bases, with 13 bases remaining between them. Germline CDR1 MRHNA, CDR2 SNTAGT.